This T cell receptor (beta chain) comes out of a study of type 1 and type 2 diabetes patients (dated by TCRdb to the mid-2010s). The study in broad terms: Some 10 type 1 diabetes patients, four type 2 diabetes patients and roughly 6 nondiabetic controls were recruited in China to form the cohort. Across the study, CD4+ and CD8+ T cells were positively selected from PBMCs by means of CD4 or CD8 MicroBeads on MACS columns. A total of 15 million to 20 million paired-end reads was generated across the whole study. In the study, high-throughput sequencing was used to profile TCRbeta repertoires so that type 1 diabetes, type 2 diabetes and nondiabetic individuals could be compared. Type 2 diabetes patients were included as a disease comparison group for the type 1 diabetes patients. When roughly 19-cycle amplification was compared with roughly 24-cycle amplification, V gene usage looked similar, suggesting that primer efficiencies were similar and PCR bias was random. Paired-end sequencing of TCRbeta libraries was performed on Illumina HiSeq 2000 or MiSeq instruments.

Every diabetic patient fulfilled standard classification criteria for type 1 or type 2 diabetes, and glucose and C-peptide were measured using WHO-recommended methods. Donors with other autoimmune diseases or infections within the previous four weeks were excluded from participation. From each participant, approximately 10 milliliters of peripheral blood were collected. LymphoPrep density separation was used to isolate PBMCs. A remark on this clonotype: Its antigen is currently not known. No base-level quality is on record; no much larger clone is a single base apart.

At the junction V is shortened by 7 bases and J by 5 bases; bases outside the gene matches: 20. The CDR3 covers 18 residues, taking in both the cysteine and the phenylalanine. Kept here is only the CDR3 DNA, which spans 54 bases and is read in frame from base 1. From the germline V gene (reference sequence), CDR1 is LNHDA and CDR2 is SQIVND. TCRdb shows the sequencer as Illumina MiSeq. For TCRbeta CDR3 amplification, the template was genomic DNA taken from the sorted T cell subsets. Multiplex PCR with 30 forward and 13 reverse primers amplified the TCRbeta CDR3 region. PCR products were purified with AMPure XP beads, after which indices and adaptors were added in a second roughly 23-cycle PCR. Before sequencing, libraries were gel-purified with the QIAquick Gel Extraction Kit. The paper's processing steps were these. Paired-end reads were merged using FLASH and were aligned with IgBLAST to IMGT V, D and J germline references. Reads with less than 70% alignment identity to germline references were removed, leaving 11,114,426 reads across the study. CDR3 boundaries, reading frame and productivity were assigned according to IMGT definitions. Highly-expanded clones were defined as clones making up 1% or more of reads, and normalized Shannon entropy was used to measure diversity. Group differences in Shannon entropy were tested with unpaired two-tailed t-tests. TCRdb trimmed the raw reads at Q25, called clones with MiXCR and kept productive beta chains. All rows with the same CDR3 protein become a single entry with the most common DNA and genes. The V and J calls shown here were made by TCRdb, not taken from the authors' results. The sample table lists around 300,000 distinct CDR3 sequences, over 45% of them with a count of one. The top ten hold roughly 13% of the sample.

The paper as a whole reports these results and caveats: Type 2 diabetes patients had few highly-expanded CD4+ clones, median one, accounting for a median about 4% of reads. Because only a limited number of T2D and control samples were sequenced, some T1D-only HECs might also appear in more T2D or control samples. Type 2 diabetes and control samples had highly correlated V and J gene usage patterns, with the correlation between samples averaging roughly 0.97. Type 2 diabetes repertoires showed high diversity, significantly greater than type 1 diabetes repertoires in both CD4+ and CD8+ T cells. Age and gender were not matched between study groups, possibly biasing interpretation.

Sequenced input: peripheral blood mononuclear cells (PBMCs). This chain is built from TRBV19 and TRBJ2-1; 7 central nucleotides agree with TRBD1. This clonotype originated in a man aged 18 to 29 with type 2 diabetes. The DNA sequence is given as TGTGCCAGTAATAATCAGCGACAGGGTCTGGGGCACGACAATGAGCAGTTCTTC. Protein translation: CASNNQRQGLGHDNEQFF.